Below are 8 T cell receptor beta chains sequenced from a single sample in a study of CD8+CD57+ T cells in acquired aplastic anemia. Both TCR beta VDJ combination and CDR3 sequence profiling were carried out. Genomic DNA was the template for this profiling. In TCRdb, the reads were re-called with MiXCR into one record per CDR3 protein. The sample lists around 200,000 distinct CDR3 sequences, roughly 57% occurring once. Material for sequencing was sorted CD4+, CD8+, or CD8+CD57+ T cells (not recorded which) from PBMCs. Source of these receptors: a human donor in good health.

The J gene is TRBJ2-2, the V gene TRBV24-1; the D is unclear. This CDR3 has 12 amino acids. V lost 6 bases to trimming and J lost 6 bases, with 7 bases between them. CDR1 and CDR2 (germline): KGHDR, SFDVKD. The CDR3 nucleotides read TGTGCCACCAGTTACCCCGCCGGGGAGCTGTTTTTT. Translation: CATSYPAGELFF.

The chain employs TRBV7-9 and TRBJ2-7; possibly TRBD2 for D (6 bases). The CDR3 length is 13 residues. Germline assignment: CDR1 SEHNR and CDR2 FQNEAQ (reference sequence). With 0 bases removed from V and 5 bases from J, the gap between germline ends came to 8 bases. CDR3 protein: CASSLATGDEQYF. Written as DNA, the CDR3 is TGTGCCAGCAGCTTAGCGACGGGAGACGAGCAGTACTTC.

This clonotype has more than one count but fewer than ten. The chain is built from TRBV2 and TRBJ1-5; no firm D call. Trimming pared 6 bases from V and 1 base from J, leaving 4 bases between. The CDR3 is 12 residues long. Germline V gene data show CDR1 as SNHLY and CDR2 as FYNNEI. Here the CDR3 DNA reads TGTGCCAGCAGGCGGAGCAATCAGCCCCAGCATTTT. This codes for CASRRSNQPQHF.

This clonotype was seen a single time. A much larger clone differs by one base, so this may be a read error. The chain employs TRBV25-1 and TRBJ2-1, with 10 bases matching TRBD2. The germline gives CDR1 MGHDK, CDR2 SYGVNS. V was clipped by 6 bases and J by 4 bases; unmatched bases: 21. The CDR3 has 20 amino acids. CDR3 amino acids: CASSLGSSGSAFPSYNEQFF. The CDR3 bases are TGTGCCAGCAGCTTAGGGTCTAGCGGGAGTGCCTTCCCCTCTTACAATGAGCAGTTCTTC.

This clonotype was counted a few times. The V and J genes are TRBV27 and TRBJ2-5; 9 nucleotides agree with TRBD1. This CDR3 comprises 15 residues. The germline V gene encodes CDR1 MNHEY and CDR2 SMNVEV (reference sequence). V shed 4 bases, J shed 5 bases, and the junction held 8 bases outside the gene matches. The CDR3 reads CASSSGQGIIETQYF. CDR3 sequence (DNA): TGTGCCAGCAGTTCGGGACAGGGTATTATCGAGACCCAGTACTTC.

This sequence joins TRBV5-1 and TRBJ2-3; no clear D. Trimming stripped 0 bases from V and 1 base from J, with 6 bases between. Germline loops: CDR1 SGHRS, CDR2 YFSETQ. The CDR3 length is 14 residues. CDR3 protein: CASSLDLGTDTQYF. The DNA for the CDR3 is TGCGCCAGCAGCTTGGATTTGGGCACAGATACGCAGTATTTT.

CDR3 bases: TGCAGTGCTAGGTATACTAGCGGGGCTACCTACGAGCAGTACTTC. As protein: CSARYTSGATYEQYF. V and J are TRBV20-1 and TRBJ2-7; 10 positions agree with TRBD2. The germline V gene has CDR1 DFQATT and CDR2 SNEGSKA (reference sequence). The V segment lost 3 bases and the J segment 2 bases; nucleotides outside the gene matches: 7. The CDR3 runs 15 residues.

V gene TRBV7-8 combines with J gene TRBJ2-7; perhaps TRBD2 as D (7 bases). CDR1 is SGHVS, CDR2 FQNEAQ, per germline. The V end lost 5 bases, the J end lost 5 bases, and 22 bases lay between the germline ends. The CDR3 runs 16 residues. CDR3 DNA sequence: TGTGCCAGCAGCCCAGAGGGGGGGGGGGCGGCGGACGAGCAGTACTTC. This gives the protein CASSPEGGGAADEQYF. The full variable domain, in which reference TRBV7-8 and TRBJ2-7 provide the parts outside the CDR3, is GAGVSQSPRYKVAKRGQDVALRCDPISGHVSLFWYQQALGQGPEFLTYFQNEAQLDKSGLPSDRFFAERPEGSVSTLKIQRTQQEDSAVYLCASSPEGGGAADEQYFGPGTRLTVT.